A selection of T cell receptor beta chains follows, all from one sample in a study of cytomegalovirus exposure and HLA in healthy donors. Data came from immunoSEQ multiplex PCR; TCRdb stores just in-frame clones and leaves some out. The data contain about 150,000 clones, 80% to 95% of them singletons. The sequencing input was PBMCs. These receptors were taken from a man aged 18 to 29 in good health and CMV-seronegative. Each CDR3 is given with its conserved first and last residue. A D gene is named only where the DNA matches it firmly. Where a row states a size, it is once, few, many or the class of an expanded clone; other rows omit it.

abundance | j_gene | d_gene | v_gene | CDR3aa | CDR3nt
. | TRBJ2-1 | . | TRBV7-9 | CASSLEAGPNRDSYNEQFF | TGTGCCAGCAGCTTAGAGGCCGGCCCCAACCGGGACTCCTACAATGAGCAGTTCTTC
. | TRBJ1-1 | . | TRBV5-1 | CASSLDPGRGTEAFF | TGCGCCAGCAGCTTGGACCCGGGGCGGGGGACTGAAGCTTTCTTT
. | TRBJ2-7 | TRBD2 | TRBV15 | CATSRDRGGLSYEQYF | TGTGCCACCAGCAGAGATCGGGGGGGTCTGTCCTACGAGCAGTACTTC
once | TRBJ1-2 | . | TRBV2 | CASSEGIQGYGYTF | TGTGCCAGCAGTGAGGGGATCCAGGGGTATGGCTACACCTTC
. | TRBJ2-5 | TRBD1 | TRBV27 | CASSNTGGATKTQYF | TGTGCCAGCAGTAACACAGGGGGCGCAACAAAGACCCAGTACTTC
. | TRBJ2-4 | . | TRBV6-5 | CASSYAWSPKNIQYF | TGTGCCAGCAGTTACGCGTGGTCCCCCAAAAACATTCAGTACTTC
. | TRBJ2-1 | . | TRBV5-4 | CASSLTGVRGNEQFF | TGTGCCAGCAGCTTGACTGGGGTTAGGGGCAATGAGCAGTTCTTC
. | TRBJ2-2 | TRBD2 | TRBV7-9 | CASRRPTSGKDTGELFF | TGTGCCAGCAGGCGCCCGACTAGCGGGAAAGACACCGGGGAGCTGTTTTTT
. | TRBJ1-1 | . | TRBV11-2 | CASSLDPMAGRRAF | TGTGCCAGCAGCTTAGATCCAATGGCAGGGAGGAGGGCTTTT
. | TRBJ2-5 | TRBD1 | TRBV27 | CASSFRDRPWAQYF | TGTGCCAGCAGTTTTAGGGACAGGCCATGGGCCCAGTACTTC
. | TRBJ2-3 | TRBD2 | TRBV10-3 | CAISVAPGTSGSITQYF | TGTGCCATCAGTGTGGCCCCCGGGACTAGCGGGAGTATAACGCAGTATTTT
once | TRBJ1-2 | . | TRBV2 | CASSEAPQGGYTF | TGTGCCAGCAGTGAAGCCCCCCAGGGGGGCTACACCTTC
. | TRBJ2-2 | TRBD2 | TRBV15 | CATSRVRGRATGELFF | TGTGCCACCAGCAGAGTGCGCGGGAGGGCGACCGGGGAGCTGTTTTTT
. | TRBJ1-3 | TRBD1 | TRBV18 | CASSPGGQPGNTIYF | TGTGCCAGCTCACCGGGGGGACAGCCTGGAAACACCATATATTTT
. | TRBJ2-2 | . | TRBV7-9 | CASSLPGQANTGELFF | TGTGCCAGCAGCTTACCGGGACAAGCGAACACCGGGGAGCTGTTTTTT
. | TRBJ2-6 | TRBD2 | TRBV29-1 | CSVETAGGISGANVLTF | TGCAGCGTTGAAACAGCGGGAGGAATCTCTGGGGCCAACGTCCTGACTTTC
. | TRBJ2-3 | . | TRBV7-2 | CASSLMQSTDTQYF | TGTGCCAGCAGCTTAATGCAGAGCACAGATACGCAGTATTTT
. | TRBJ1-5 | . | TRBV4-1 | CASSQIDQGNQPQHF | TGCGCCAGCAGCCAAATAGACCAGGGCAATCAGCCCCAGCATTTT
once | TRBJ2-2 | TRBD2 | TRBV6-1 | CASSVSLAGGRTGELFF | TGTGCCAGCAGTGTAAGCCTAGCGGGGGGAAGGACCGGGGAGCTGTTTTTT
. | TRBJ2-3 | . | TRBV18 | CASSQQGADTQYF | TGTGCCAGCTCACAACAGGGCGCAGATACGCAGTATTTT
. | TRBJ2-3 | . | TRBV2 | CATLSGPSTDTQYF | TGTGCCACCCTAAGCGGGCCTAGCACAGATACGCAGTATTTT
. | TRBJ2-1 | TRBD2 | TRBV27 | CASTSREGPHEQFF | TGTGCCAGCACATCTCGGGAGGGCCCTCATGAGCAGTTCTTC
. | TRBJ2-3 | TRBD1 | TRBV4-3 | CASSHRDRGVVGTDTQYF | TGCGCCAGCAGCCACCGGGACAGGGGTGTCGTAGGCACAGATACGCAGTATTTT
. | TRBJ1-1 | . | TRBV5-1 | CASMESAANTEAFF | TGCGCCAGCATGGAGTCCGCAGCGAACACTGAAGCTTTCTTT
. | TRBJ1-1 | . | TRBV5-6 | CASRPQGSRTTEAFF | TGTGCCAGCAGGCCTCAAGGGAGTCGAACCACTGAAGCTTTCTTT
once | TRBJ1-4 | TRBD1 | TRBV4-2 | CASSTWTGSNEKLFF | TGTGCCAGCAGCACCTGGACAGGAAGTAATGAAAAACTGTTTTTT
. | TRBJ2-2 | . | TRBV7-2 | CASSLDSHVTGELFF | TGTGCCAGCAGCTTAGACTCCCATGTTACCGGGGAGCTGTTTTTT
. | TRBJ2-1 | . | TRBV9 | CASAGDSPRSYNEQFF | TGTGCCAGCGCCGGAGACAGCCCTCGATCCTACAATGAGCAGTTCTTC
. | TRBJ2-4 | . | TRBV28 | CASSPTGKNIQYF | TGTGCCAGCAGTCCGACCGGGAAGAACATTCAGTACTTC
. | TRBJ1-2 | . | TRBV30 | CAWSTVLGGYGYTF | TGTGCCTGGAGTACAGTCCTCGGGGGCTATGGCTACACCTTC
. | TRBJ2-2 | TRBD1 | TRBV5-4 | CASSVGQGAVNTGELFF | TGTGCCAGCAGCGTAGGACAGGGGGCGGTAAACACCGGGGAGCTGTTTTTT
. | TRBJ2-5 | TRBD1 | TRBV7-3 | CASSLNPGTGRVRQETQYF | TGTGCCAGCAGCTTAAATCCCGGGACAGGGAGAGTAAGGCAAGAGACCCAGTACTTC
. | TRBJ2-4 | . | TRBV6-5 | CASSYSEGAHIQYF | TGTGCCAGCAGTTACTCGGAAGGGGCGCACATTCAGTACTTC
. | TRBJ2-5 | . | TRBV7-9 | CASSPPTRGQETQYF | TGTGCCAGCAGCCCACCAACCAGGGGCCAAGAGACCCAGTACTTC
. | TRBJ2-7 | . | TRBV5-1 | CASSLEGPSSYEQYF | TGCGCCAGCAGCTTGGAGGGGCCCTCCTCCTACGAGCAGTACTTC
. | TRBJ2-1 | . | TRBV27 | CASSLGRPDLNEQFF | TGTGCCAGCAGCCTGGGCCGACCCGATCTCAATGAGCAGTTCTTC
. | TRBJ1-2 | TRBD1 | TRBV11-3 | CASSLSRGRDYGYTF | TGTGCCAGCAGCCTATCCAGGGGGCGCGACTATGGCTACACCTTC
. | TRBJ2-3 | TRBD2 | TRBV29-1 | CSSTSGVSDTQYF | TGCAGCTCGACTAGCGGGGTTTCAGATACGCAGTATTTT
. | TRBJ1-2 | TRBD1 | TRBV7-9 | CASSPDRGYGYTF | TGTGCCAGCAGCCCGGACAGGGGCTATGGCTACACCTTC
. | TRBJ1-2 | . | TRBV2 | CASRPPTSRYTF | TGTGCCAGCAGACCCCCAACTTCGCGCTACACCTTC
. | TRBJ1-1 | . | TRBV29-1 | CSVAGEVSLAFF | TGCAGCGTTGCGGGGGAAGTGTCGCTGGCTTTCTTT
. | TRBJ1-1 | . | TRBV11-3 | CASSGPDLEAFF | TGTGCCAGCAGTGGGCCCGACCTTGAAGCTTTCTTT
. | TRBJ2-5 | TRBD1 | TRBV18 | CASSPQSWERDRTQETQYF | TGTGCCAGCTCACCACAGTCATGGGAGAGGGACAGGACCCAAGAGACCCAGTACTTC
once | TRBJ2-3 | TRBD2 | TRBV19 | CASSIGLAGGTDTQYF | TGTGCCAGTAGTATAGGACTAGCGGGAGGCACAGATACGCAGTATTTT
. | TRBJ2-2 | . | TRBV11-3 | CASSLGAQNTGELFF | TGTGCCAGCAGCTTAGGCGCCCAGAACACCGGGGAGCTGTTTTTT
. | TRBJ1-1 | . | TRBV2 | CASSDQGPVTEAFF | TGTGCCAGCAGTGACCAGGGCCCTGTGACTGAAGCTTTCTTT
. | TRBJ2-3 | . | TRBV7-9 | CASSPEYPSTDTQYF | TGTGCCAGCAGCCCAGAATACCCGAGCACAGATACGCAGTATTTT
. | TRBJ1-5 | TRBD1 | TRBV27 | CASSGGRNQPQHF | TGTGCCAGCTCAGGGGGCCGCAATCAGCCCCAGCATTTT
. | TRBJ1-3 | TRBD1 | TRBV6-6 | CASTPDRGPGNTIYF | TGTGCCAGCACTCCCGACAGGGGGCCTGGAAACACCATATATTTT
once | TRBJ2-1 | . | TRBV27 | CASSLRFPESSYNEQFF | TGTGCCAGCAGTTTAAGGTTTCCGGAGAGCTCCTACAATGAGCAGTTCTTC
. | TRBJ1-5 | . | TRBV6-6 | CASSQPENQPQHF | TGTGCCAGCAGCCAACCGGAGAATCAGCCCCAGCATTTT
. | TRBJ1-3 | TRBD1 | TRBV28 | CASSYRGNTIYF | TGTGCCAGCAGTTACAGGGGGAACACCATATATTTT
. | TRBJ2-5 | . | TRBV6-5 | CASSYRGWGQETQYF | TGTGCCAGCAGTTACAGGGGGTGGGGGCAAGAGACCCAGTACTTC
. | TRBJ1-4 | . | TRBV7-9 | CASSPPGTAGEKLFF | TGTGCCAGCAGCCCCCCCGGAACCGCCGGGGAAAAACTGTTTTTT
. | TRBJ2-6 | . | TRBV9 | CASSPFGGSGANVLTF | TGTGCCAGCAGCCCGTTTGGAGGCTCTGGGGCCAACGTCCTGACTTTC
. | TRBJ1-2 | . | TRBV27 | CASGTGMGNRRDGYTF | TGTGCCAGCGGAACAGGGATGGGGAATCGAAGGGATGGCTACACCTTC
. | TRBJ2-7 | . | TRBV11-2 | CASSNTYEQYF | TGTGCCAGCAGCAACACCTACGAGCAGTACTTC
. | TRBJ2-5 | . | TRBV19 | CASKQRALQETQYF | TGTGCCAGTAAGCAGCGGGCCTTGCAAGAGACCCAGTACTTC
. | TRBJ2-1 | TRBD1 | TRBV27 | CASSLSPDRSDEQFF | TGTGCCAGCAGTTTATCCCCGGACAGGTCCGATGAGCAGTTCTTC
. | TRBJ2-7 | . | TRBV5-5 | CASSPGIGFEQYF | TGTGCCAGCAGCCCCGGGATTGGTTTCGAGCAGTACTTC